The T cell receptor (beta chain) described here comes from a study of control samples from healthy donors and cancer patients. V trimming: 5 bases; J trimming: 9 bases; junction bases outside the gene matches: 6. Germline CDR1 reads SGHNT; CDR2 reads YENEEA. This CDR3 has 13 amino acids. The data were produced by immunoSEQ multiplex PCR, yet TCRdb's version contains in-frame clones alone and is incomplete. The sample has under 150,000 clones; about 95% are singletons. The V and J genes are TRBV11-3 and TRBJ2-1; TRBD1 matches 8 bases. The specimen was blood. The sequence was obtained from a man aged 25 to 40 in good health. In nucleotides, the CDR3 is TGTGCCAGCAGCGATGGACAGGGCGGTGAGCAGTTCTTC. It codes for CASSDGQGGEQFF.